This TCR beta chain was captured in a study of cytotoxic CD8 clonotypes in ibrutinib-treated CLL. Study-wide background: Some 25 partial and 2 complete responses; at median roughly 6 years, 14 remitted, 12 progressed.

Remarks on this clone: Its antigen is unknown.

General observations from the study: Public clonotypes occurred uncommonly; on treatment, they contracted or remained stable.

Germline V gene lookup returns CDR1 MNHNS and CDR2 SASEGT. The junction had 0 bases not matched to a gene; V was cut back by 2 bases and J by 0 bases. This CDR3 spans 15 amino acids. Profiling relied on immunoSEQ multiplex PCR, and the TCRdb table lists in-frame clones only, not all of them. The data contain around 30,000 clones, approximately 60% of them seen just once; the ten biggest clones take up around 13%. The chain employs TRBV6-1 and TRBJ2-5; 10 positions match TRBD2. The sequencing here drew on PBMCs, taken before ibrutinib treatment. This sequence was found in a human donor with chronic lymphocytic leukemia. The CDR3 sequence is CASSELAGDQETQYF. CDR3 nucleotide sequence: TGTGCCAGCAGTGAACTAGCGGGAGACCAAGAGACCCAGTACTTC.